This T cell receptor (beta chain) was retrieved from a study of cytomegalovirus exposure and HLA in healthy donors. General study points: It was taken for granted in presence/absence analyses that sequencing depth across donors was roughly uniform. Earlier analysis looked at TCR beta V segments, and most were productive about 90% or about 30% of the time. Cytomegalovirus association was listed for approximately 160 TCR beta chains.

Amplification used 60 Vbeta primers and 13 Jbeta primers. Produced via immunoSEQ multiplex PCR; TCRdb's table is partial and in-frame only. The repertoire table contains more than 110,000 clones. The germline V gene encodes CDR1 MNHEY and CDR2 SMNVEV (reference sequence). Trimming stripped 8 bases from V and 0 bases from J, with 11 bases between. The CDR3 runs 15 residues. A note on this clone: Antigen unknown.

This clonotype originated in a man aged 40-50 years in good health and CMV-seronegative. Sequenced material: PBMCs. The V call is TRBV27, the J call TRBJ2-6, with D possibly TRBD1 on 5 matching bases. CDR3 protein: CASGRAYSGANVLTF. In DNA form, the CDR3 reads TGTGCCAGCGGCAGGGCCTACTCTGGGGCCAACGTCCTGACTTTC.